The 29 T cell receptor beta chains listed next were all sequenced from one sample in a study of CD8 T cells in Susac syndrome. About 0.5 to 1 ug RNA was reverse transcribed with random hexamers. TCRdb used MiXCR to reprocess the immunoSEQ multiplex PCR reads, holding one entry per CDR3 protein. The sample yields approximately 130,000 distinct CDR3 sequences, around 91% seen once. Specimen: CD8+ T cells from PBMCs. The origin of the receptors is a human donor with multiple sclerosis.

The gene calls are TRBV7-9 and TRBJ1-1; D remains unclear. V gave up 3 bases and J gave up 1 base, with 9 bases separating them. The CDR3 contains 14 residues. Germline assignment: CDR1 SEHNR and CDR2 FQNEAQ (reference sequence). The CDR3: CASSFFQTNTEAFF. In nucleotides, the CDR3 is TGTGCCAGCAGCTTTTTCCAGACGAACACTGAAGCTTTCTTT.

This clonotype was seen just once. This CDR3 is CATSDWDSSFANTGELFF. In nucleotides, the CDR3 is TGTGCCACCAGTGACTGGGACAGTTCCTTTGCGAACACCGGGGAGCTGTTTTTT. J is TRBJ2-2 and V is TRBV24-1; 7 nucleotides agree with TRBD1. The trim removed 4 bases at V and 0 bases at J, leaving 10 bases unmatched. CDR3 length: 18 amino acids. Germline CDR1 is KGHDR and CDR2 is SFDVKD.

This chain connects TRBV3-1 to TRBJ2-7, with TRBD1 matching 9 bases. In germline, CDR1 is LGHDT, CDR2 YNNKEL (reference sequence). The CDR3 is 16 residues long. Trimming cost V 2 bases and J 1 base; bases outside gene matches: 6. The CDR3 loop reads CASSQPAGTGSYEQYF. The CDR3 nucleotides read TGTGCCAGCAGCCAACCTGCCGGGACAGGGTCCTACGAGCAGTACTTC.

The gene calls are TRBV29-1 and TRBJ2-7; perhaps D is TRBD1 or TRBD2 (6 bases each). Germline V gene data show CDR1 as SQVTM and CDR2 as ANQGSEA. There are 13 residues in the CDR3. V lost 6 bases and J 0 bases, leaving 12 bases between the germline ends. In nucleotides, the CDR3 is TGCAGCGTCGGAGGGGGTAGCTCCTACGAGCAGTACTTC. It translates to CSVGGGSSYEQYF.

This chain uses TRBV4-3 with TRBJ1-1, with D unclear. Trimming left V 6 bases short and J 1 base short, with 15 bases between. CDR3 length: 15 amino acids. Germline-derived CDR1 and CDR2 are LGHNA and YSLEER. CDR3 sequence reads: CASRPDRVGNTEAFF. CDR3 bases: TGCGCCAGCAGACCGGACCGGGTGGGGAACACTGAAGCTTTCTTT.

V gene TRBV19 combines with J gene TRBJ2-2; unclear D gene. Trimming took 3 bases from V and 10 from J, leaving 12 bases between them. CDR3 size: 13 residues. Germline CDR1 is LNHDA and CDR2 is SQIVND (reference sequence). The CDR3 loop reads CASSILVTAELFF. In DNA form, the CDR3 reads TGTGCCAGTAGTATCCTCGTAACGGCGGAGCTGTTTTTT.

The chain uses TRBV30 and TRBJ2-7; 7 bases fit TRBD1. Germline V CDR1 and CDR2: GTSNPN, SVGIG (reference sequence). Trimming removed 2 bases from V and 4 bases from J; junction bases left unmatched: 5. The CDR3 runs 13 residues. CDR3 DNA: TGTGCCTGGAGTTTGGGACAGCAGTACGAGCAGTACTTC. Protein: CAWSLGQQYEQYF.

The J gene is TRBJ2-7, the V gene TRBV27, with D possibly TRBD2 on 6 matching bases. Per the germline V gene, CDR1 is MNHEY and CDR2 is SMNVEV (reference sequence). This CDR3 has 12 residues. Trimming pared 4 bases from V and 7 bases from J, leaving 11 bases between. CDR3 nucleotide sequence: TGTGCCAGCAGTTGGGCAGGAGGGGAGCAGTACTTC. It translates to CASSWAGGEQYF.

The chain employs TRBV30 and TRBJ2-2; the D gene is possibly TRBD2 (5 bases). The CDR3 has 14 residues. Germline loops: CDR1 GTSNPN, CDR2 SVGIG (reference sequence). Between the trimmed V and J ends, which lost 0 bases and 5 bases, there was a span of 10 bases. The CDR3 spells CAWSVPGKTGELFF. As DNA, the CDR3 is TGTGCCTGGAGTGTACCGGGGAAGACCGGGGAGCTGTTTTTT.

This clonotype was picked up one time. The V gene is TRBV20-1, the J gene TRBJ2-1; a possible D gene is TRBD2 (5 bases). CDR1 is DFQATT and CDR2 is SNEGSKA in the germline V gene (reference sequence). This CDR3 has 13 amino acids. V gave up 1 base and J gave up 12 bases, with 16 bases separating them. CDR3 sequence: CSARGPTSSAQFF. The CDR3 nucleotides read TGCAGTGCTAGAGGCCCTACTAGTTCTGCGCAGTTCTTC.

The chain links TRBV4-1 to TRBJ2-3; D might be TRBD2 (5 bases). The V gene lost 1 base and the J gene lost 4 bases, with 12 bases spanning the gap. The CDR3 length is 15 residues. Germline-derived CDR1 and CDR2 are MGHRA and YSYEKL. The CDR3 spells CASSQVEGRADTQYF. The CDR3 DNA sequence: TGCGCCAGCAGCCAAGTCGAGGGAAGGGCAGATACGCAGTATTTT.

V and J are TRBV7-9 and TRBJ2-3; a weak D match, TRBD2 (5 bases). The V gene's germline CDR1 is SEHNR and CDR2 FQNEAQ (reference sequence). The V and J ends lost 0 bases and 3 bases respectively, with 13 bases between them. This CDR3 has 16 amino acids. This CDR3 reads CASSLAPPGGTDTQYF. Written as DNA, the CDR3 is TGTGCCAGCAGCTTAGCGCCCCCAGGCGGGACAGATACGCAGTATTTT.

The chain carries TRBV19 and TRBJ2-5; 7 bases fit TRBD2. Germline CDR1 and CDR2: LNHDA and SQIVND (reference sequence). V lost 4 bases, J lost 4 bases, and 9 bases stayed unmatched. The length of the CDR3 is 15 residues. The CDR3 nucleotides are TGTGCCAGTAGTACCGGGACTACAGTGGGAGAGACCCAGTACTTC. It translates to CASSTGTTVGETQYF.

This clonotype occurred once. The chain recombines TRBV9 with TRBJ1-5, with D possibly matching TRBD1 (5 bases). Trimming removed 0 bases at V and 9 bases at J, with 13 bases between. This CDR3 has 14 amino acids. CDR1 and CDR2 (germline): SGDLS, YYNGEE. DNA for the CDR3: TGTGCCAGCAGCGTAGATCCGGGGACGAGGCCCCAGCATTTT. Its translation is CASSVDPGTRPQHF.

A few counts support this clonotype. The V and J genes are TRBV7-6 and TRBJ2-3, with D perhaps assigned TRBD1 or TRBD2 (5 bases each). Looked up from germline, CDR1 is SGHVS and CDR2 is FNYEAQ. Trimming stripped 0 bases from V and 6 bases from J, with 10 bases between. The CDR3 runs to 14 residues. CDR3 DNA: TGTGCCAGCAGCTTAGCTGGGGGTGCCGATACGCAGTATTTT. Its translation is CASSLAGGADTQYF.

CDR3 loop: CASSPTYEQYF. CDR3 nucleotides: TGTGCCAGCAGCCCGACCTACGAGCAGTACTTC. The chain carries TRBV7-9 and TRBJ2-7; D unclear. The ends were cut back, 5 bases at V and 2 bases at J, with 4 bases in the middle. The CDR3 loop spans 11 amino acids. From germline, CDR1 is SEHNR and CDR2 FQNEAQ (reference sequence).

This chain links TRBV19 with TRBJ1-5; D gene ambiguous. Germline V lookup: CDR1 LNHDA, CDR2 SQIVND (reference sequence). Trimming stripped 3 bases from V and 9 bases from J, with 9 bases between. CDR3 length: 12 residues. CDR3 region: CASSMRIGPQHF. CDR3 DNA sequence: TGTGCCAGTAGTATGAGAATTGGGCCCCAGCATTTT.

This clonotype was seen only once. The chain is built from TRBV11-2 and TRBJ2-5; 13 bases fit TRBD2. Losses at the gene ends were 5 bases for V and 5 bases for J; bases not matched to a gene: 8. There are 16 residues in the CDR3. Germline V gene data show CDR1 as SGHAT and CDR2 as FQNNGV. CDR3 DNA: TGTGCCAGCAGCACCGGGACTAGCGGGAATATGGAGACCCAGTACTTC. Translating it yields CASSTGTSGNMETQYF.

This chain links TRBV6-5 with TRBJ1-2; D not resolved. V dropped 6 bases and J dropped 1 base, with 9 bases sitting between them. The CDR3 sequence is 13 residues long. Germline CDR1 MNHEY, CDR2 SVGAGI. The CDR3 coding sequence is TGTGCCAGCAGCGCGGTCCTTAACTATGGCTACACCTTC. Its translation is CASSAVLNYGYTF.

With respect to this clonotype: The junction does not match germline at one end; this may be a read error. V is TRBV27 and J is TRBJ1-1; weak D call: TRBD1 (6 bases). CDR1 and CDR2 (germline): MNHEY, SMNVEV (reference sequence). The CDR3 covers 15 residues. CDR3 loop: CASNLSGQPHTEAFF. CDR3 coding DNA: TGTGCCAGCAATTTATCGGGACAACCCCACACTGAAGCTTTCTTT.

This clonotype was detected once. The chain uses TRBV5-1 and TRBJ2-1; 10 bases match TRBD1. Germline-derived CDR1 and CDR2 are SGHRS and YFSETQ. Trimming took 3 bases from V and 8 from J; bases not matched to a gene: 8. The CDR3 contains 15 residues. The CDR3 nucleotides are TGCGCCAGCAGCTCTACCGGGACAGGGGTTGATGAGCAGTTCTTC. Its translation is CASSSTGTGVDEQFF.

The chain uses TRBV28 and TRBJ2-3; the match to TRBD1 covers 10 bases. CDR1 and CDR2 from the germline V gene are MDHEN and SYDVKM. Trimming took 7 bases from V and 8 from J; bases not matched to a gene: 9. The CDR3 totals 14 residues. The CDR3 DNA reads TGTGCCAGCACTTCCGGGACAGGGGTGGGTACGCAGTATTTT. Protein product: CASTSGTGVGTQYF.

This chain joins TRBV12-5 and TRBJ1-5, with D uncertain. CDR1 and CDR2 from the germline V gene are LGHNT and FRNRAP. V was trimmed by 1 base and J by 4 bases, leaving 5 bases between them. The CDR3 spans 13 residues. The CDR3: CASGLALNQPQHF. CDR3 nucleotide sequence: TGTGCTAGTGGTTTGGCACTTAATCAGCCCCAGCATTTT.

In DNA form, the CDR3 reads TGTGCCAGCAGTACAAACAGAAATAGCAATCAGCCCCAGCATTTT. It specifies CASSTNRNSNQPQHF. This chain joins TRBV12-3 or TRBV12-4 and TRBJ1-5, with unresolved D. The CDR3 contains 15 residues. Trimming took 5 bases from V and 0 from J, leaving 11 bases between them.

This chain joins TRBV2 and TRBJ2-6; a weak D match, TRBD1 (7 bases). Deletions cut 4 bases from V and 3 bases from J, with 19 bases between. Germline V gene data show CDR1 as SNHLY and CDR2 as FYNNEI. This CDR3 comprises 18 residues. The CDR3 region is CASSVGQGGSGGANVLTF. DNA of the CDR3: TGTGCCAGCAGTGTCGGGCAGGGGGGATCGGGTGGGGCCAACGTCCTGACTTTC. Full variable domain (rest looked up from reference TRBV2 and TRBJ2-6): EPEVTQTPSHQVTQMGQEVILRCVPISNHLYFYWYRQILGQKVEFLVSFYNNEISEKSEIFDDQFSVERPDGSNFTLKIRSTKLEDSAMYFCASSVGQGGSGGANVLTFGAGSRLTVL.

This clonotype appeared once. The chain is built from TRBV7-8 and TRBJ1-5; no clear D gene. Germline CDR1 and CDR2: SGHVS and FQNEAQ. V lost 10 bases and J 2 bases, leaving 9 bases between the germline ends. CDR3 length: 12 amino acids. CDR3 in amino acids: CATRNGNQPQHF. CDR3 DNA sequence: TGTGCCACGAGGAACGGCAATCAGCCCCAGCATTTT.

J is TRBJ1-3 and V is TRBV27; maybe TRBD1 (5 bases). The CDR3 sequence is 15 residues long. V lost 8 bases, J lost 4 bases, and 18 bases lay in between. Germline CDR1 reads MNHEY; CDR2 reads SMNVEV (reference sequence). Here the CDR3 reads CASSERGTWGNTIYF. CDR3 in DNA: TGTGCCAGCTCAGAAAGGGGCACGTGGGGAAACACCATATATTTT.

Points on this clonotype: A read error may produce the germline difference seen at one junction end. V gene TRBV7-9 combines with J gene TRBJ2-7; TRBD1 matches 9 bases. CDR1 is SEHNR and CDR2 is FQNEAQ in the germline V gene (reference sequence). There are 16 residues in the CDR3. CDR3 in amino acids: CASSSTHGTGSFEQYF. CDR3 nucleotide sequence: TGTGCCAGCAGCTCAACCCACGGGACAGGGTCCTTCGAGCAGTACTTC.

This clonotype has just a few counts. The chain carries TRBV24-1 and TRBJ2-1; D call uncertain. With 0 bases removed from V and 9 bases from J, the gap between germline ends came to 14 bases. In germline, CDR1 is KGHDR, CDR2 SFDVKD. This CDR3 comprises 15 residues. CDR3: CATSDLQGDGGEQFF. CDR3 bases: TGTGCCACCAGTGATTTGCAAGGCGACGGCGGTGAGCAGTTCTTC.